The rows below give T cell receptor beta chains drawn from one sample of a study of regulatory T cells in long-lasting Graves disease. Via MiXCR, TCRdb re-called the multiplex PCR reads, giving one row per CDR3 protein. The table lists over 450,000 distinct CDR3 sequences, 20% to 25% of them singletons. The source material was peripheral blood mononuclear cells (PBMCs), sampled when the disease was refractory, from a patient treated with antithyroid drugs. The receptor set was obtained from a female donor with Graves disease. CDR3s include the opening cysteine and the closing phenylalanine or tryptophan. A D gene is named only where the DNA matches it firmly. The listing skips clone size in some rows; elsewhere it reads once, few, many or a size class.

J | size | V | D | CDR3 | DNA
TRBJ1-3 | few | TRBV28 | . | CASRVTGNTIYF | TGTGCCAGCAGGGTGACTGGAAACACCATATATTTT
TRBJ2-5 | many | TRBV28 | . | CASSLFQTGTQYF | TGTGCCAGCAGTTTATTCCAGACTGGGACCCAGTACTTC
TRBJ2-7 | many | TRBV20-1 | . | CSVFKGDLYEQYF | TGCAGTGTTTTTAAAGGAGACCTCTACGAGCAGTACTTC
TRBJ2-4 | . | TRBV4-3 | . | CASSQGGGPVDIQYF | TGCGCCAGCAGCCAGGGAGGTGGGCCCGTTGACATTCAGTACTTC
TRBJ1-4 | . | TRBV28 | . | CASSSRQPGGEKLFF | TGTGCCAGCAGTTCGCGGCAACCCGGAGGGGAAAAACTGTTTTTT
TRBJ2-7 | few | TRBV3-1 | . | CASSARLSYEQYF | TGTGCCAGCAGCGCGAGGTTGTCCTACGAGCAGTACTTC
TRBJ2-5 | many | TRBV30 | TRBD2 | CAWQSGGTYQETQYF | TGTGCCTGGCAATCGGGGGGGACGTACCAAGAGACCCAGTACTTC
TRBJ2-7 | . | TRBV4-2 | TRBD1 | CASSQPGQVEYEQYF | TGTGCCAGCAGCCAACCGGGACAGGTCGAATACGAGCAGTACTTC
TRBJ1-1 | many | TRBV3-1 | TRBD1 | CASSQGTGTEAFF | TGTGCCAGCAGCCAAGGGACAGGGACTGAAGCTTTCTTT
TRBJ1-1 | . | TRBV6-4 | . | CASRTGGGSVLAFF | TGTGCCAGCAGGACGGGTGGAGGGTCGGTGTTAGCTTTCTTT
TRBJ2-4 | many | TRBV29-1 | . | CSVRGLLAKNIQYF | TGCAGCGTTAGAGGGCTCTTAGCCAAAAACATTCAGTACTTC
TRBJ1-2 | many | TRBV28 | TRBD1 | CASSLGTASHYGYTF | TGTGCCAGCAGTTTAGGGACAGCCTCCCACTATGGCTACACCTTC
TRBJ1-1 | few | TRBV19 | TRBD1 | CASSPNDRANTEAFF | TGTGCCAGTAGTCCTAACGACAGGGCGAACACTGAAGCTTTCTTT
TRBJ2-7 | . | TRBV15 | . | CATSRDGEGRSYEQYF | TGTGCCACCAGCAGAGATGGAGAGGGCCGTTCCTACGAGCAGTACTTC
TRBJ2-1 | . | TRBV6-1 | . | CASSNPRVVAYNEQFF | TGTGCCAGCAGTAACCCCCGAGTTGTGGCCTACAATGAGCAGTTCTTC
TRBJ2-2 | many | TRBV28 | TRBD2 | CASSFQRGGRGTGELFF | TGTGCCAGCAGTTTCCAGCGGGGGGGCCGCGGCACCGGGGAGCTGTTTTTT
TRBJ2-2 | many | TRBV12-3/TRBV12-4 | TRBD2 | CASSFGTTITGELFF | TGTGCCAGCAGCTTCGGGACTACTATCACCGGGGAGCTGTTTTTT
TRBJ2-7 | few | TRBV7-9 | . | CASSLDRREQYF | TGTGCCAGCAGCTTAGACAGGAGGGAGCAGTACTTC
TRBJ2-5 | many | TRBV7-2 | . | CASSPLLETQYF | TGTGCCAGCAGCCCTCTCCTTGAGACCCAGTACTTC